This T cell receptor beta chain is from a study of shared clonotypes between healthy human individuals. General study points: Among donors, clonotype sharing was expected to be affected by sequencing depth. Clonotypes which were not shared had lower generation probabilities than clonotypes that all four donors shared.

From germline, CDR1 is MNHEY and CDR2 SMNVEV (reference sequence). This CDR3 has 15 amino acids. V lost 2 bases and J lost 4, with 12 bases in between. TCRdb's copy holds only in-frame clones and misses some; the assay was immunoSEQ multiplex PCR. The sample records approximately 2.5 million clones, 93% being singletons. In the case of this clone: Antigen specificity is unknown.

The receptor comes from a man between 18 and 29 years old in good health. Some clones in this sample may be carry-over from other donors' samples. Sequenced sample: naive CD4+ T cells from PBMCs. Subset noted: CD45RA+ positively selected. This rearrangement joins TRBV27 to TRBJ1-5; no clear D. The chain's CDR3 is CASSLRLQTNQPQHF. The CDR3, as DNA: TGTGCCAGCAGTTTACGGTTACAGACGAATCAGCCCCAGCATTTT.